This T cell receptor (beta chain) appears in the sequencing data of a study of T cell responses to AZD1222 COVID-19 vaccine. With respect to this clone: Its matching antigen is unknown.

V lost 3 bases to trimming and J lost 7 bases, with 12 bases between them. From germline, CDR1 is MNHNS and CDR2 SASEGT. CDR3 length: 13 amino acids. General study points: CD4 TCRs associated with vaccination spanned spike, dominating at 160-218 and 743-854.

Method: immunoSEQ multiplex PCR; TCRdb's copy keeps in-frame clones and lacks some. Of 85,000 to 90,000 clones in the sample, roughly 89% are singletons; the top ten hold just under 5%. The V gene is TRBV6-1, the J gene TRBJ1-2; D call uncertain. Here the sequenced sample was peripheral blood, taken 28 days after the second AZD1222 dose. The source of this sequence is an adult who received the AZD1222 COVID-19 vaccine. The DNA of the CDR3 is TGTGCCAGCAGTGACCCCCGCAATTCTGGCTACACCTTC. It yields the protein CASSDPRNSGYTF.